Detailed here is one T cell receptor beta chain. What it binds is not known. Method: immunoSEQ multiplex PCR; TCRdb's copy keeps in-frame clones and lacks some. The data hold under 850,000 clones, with over 90% observed a single time. The sample is drawn from a study of shared clonotypes between healthy human individuals. Study-level findings and limits: Generation probability values for non-shared clonotypes were lower than those for clonotypes shared by all four donors.

The naive CD8 population came from CD45RO-negative cells selected for CCR7, without terminally differentiated effector memory CD45RA+ cells. Trimming took off 8 bases at V and 3 bases at J, with 23 bases between the two ends. The length of the CDR3 is 17 residues. From germline, CDR1 is MDHEN and CDR2 SYDVKM. Sequenced input: naive CD8+ T cells sorted from blood. The V gene is TRBV28, the J gene TRBJ1-5; tentative D call: TRBD1 (5 bases). This sequence originates from a man aged 30 to 39 in good health. The CDR3, as DNA: TGTGCCAGCGTCCCGGCAGAGGGCTCAGGGCTCAATCAGCCCCAGCATTTT. It translates to CASVPAEGSGLNQPQHF.